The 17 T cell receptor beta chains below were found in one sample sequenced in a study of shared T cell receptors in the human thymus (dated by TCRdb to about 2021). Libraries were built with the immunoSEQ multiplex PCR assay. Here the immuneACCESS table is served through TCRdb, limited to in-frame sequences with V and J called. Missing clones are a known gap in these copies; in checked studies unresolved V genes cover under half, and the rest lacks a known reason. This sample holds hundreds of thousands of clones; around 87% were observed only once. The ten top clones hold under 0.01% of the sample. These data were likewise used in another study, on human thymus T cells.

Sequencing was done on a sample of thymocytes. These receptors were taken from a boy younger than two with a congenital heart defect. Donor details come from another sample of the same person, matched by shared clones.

The CDR3 DNA follows: TGTGCCAGCAGCTTGGCGGGAGGGCCAGAGGCCAAAAACATTCAGTACTTC. This sequence encodes CASSLAGGPEAKNIQYF. The rearrangement links TRBV13 to TRBJ2-4; 9 bases line up with TRBD2. Germline CDR1 reads PRHDT; CDR2 reads FYEKMQ (reference sequence). The V and J ends lost 3 bases and 1 base, in that order; junction bases with no gene match: 7. The CDR3 spans 17 residues.

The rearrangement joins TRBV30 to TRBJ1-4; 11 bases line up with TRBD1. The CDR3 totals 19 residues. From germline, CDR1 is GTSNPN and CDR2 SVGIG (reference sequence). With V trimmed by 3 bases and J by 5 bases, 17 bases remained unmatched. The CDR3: CAWSDRDRGSPNLNEKLFF. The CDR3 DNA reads TGTGCCTGGAGCGACCGGGACAGGGGGTCACCAAACCTAAATGAAAAACTGTTTTTT. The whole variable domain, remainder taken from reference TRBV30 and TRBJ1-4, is SQTIHQWPATLVQPVGSPLSLECTVEGTSNPNLYWYRQAAGRGLQLLFYSVGIGQISSEVPQNLSASRPQDRQFILSSKKLLLSDSGFYLCAWSDRDRGSPNLNEKLFFGSGTQLSVL.

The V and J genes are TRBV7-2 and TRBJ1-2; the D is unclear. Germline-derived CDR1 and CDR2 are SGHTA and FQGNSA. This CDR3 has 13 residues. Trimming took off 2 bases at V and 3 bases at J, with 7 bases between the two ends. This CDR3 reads CASSLLADYGYTF. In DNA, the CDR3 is TGTGCCAGCAGCTTACTGGCAGACTATGGCTACACCTTC. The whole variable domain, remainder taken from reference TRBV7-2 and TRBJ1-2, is GAGVSQSPSNKVTEKGKDVELRCDPISGHTALYWYRQSLGQGLEFLIYFQGNSAPDKSGLPSDRFSAERTGGSVSTLTIQRTQQEDSAVYLCASSLLADYGYTFGSGTRLTVV.

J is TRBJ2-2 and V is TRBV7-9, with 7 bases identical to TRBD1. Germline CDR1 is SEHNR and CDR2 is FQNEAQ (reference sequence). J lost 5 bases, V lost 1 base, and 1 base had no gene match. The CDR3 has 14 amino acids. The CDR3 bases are TGTGCCAGCAGCTTAGTGGACAGGACCGGGGAGCTGTTTTTT. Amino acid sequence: CASSLVDRTGELFF.

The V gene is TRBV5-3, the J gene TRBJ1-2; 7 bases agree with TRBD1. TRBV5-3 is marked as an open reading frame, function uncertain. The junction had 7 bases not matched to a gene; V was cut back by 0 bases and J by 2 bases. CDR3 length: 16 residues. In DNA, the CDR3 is TGTGCCAGAAGCTTGGTGCCCGCGACAGGGAACTATGGCTACACCTTC. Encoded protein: CARSLVPATGNYGYTF.

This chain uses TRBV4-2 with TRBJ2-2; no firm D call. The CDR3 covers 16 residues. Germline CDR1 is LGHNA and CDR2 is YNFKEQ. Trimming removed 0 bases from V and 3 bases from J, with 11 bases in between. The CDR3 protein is CASSQDKEPYTGELFF. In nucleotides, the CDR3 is TGTGCCAGCAGCCAAGATAAGGAGCCCTACACCGGGGAGCTGTTTTTT.

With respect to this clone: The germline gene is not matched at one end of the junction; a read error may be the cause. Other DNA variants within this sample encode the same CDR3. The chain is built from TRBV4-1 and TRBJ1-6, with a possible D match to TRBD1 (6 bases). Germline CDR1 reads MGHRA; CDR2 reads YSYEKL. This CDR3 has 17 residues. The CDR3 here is CASSLQTGPLYNSPLHF. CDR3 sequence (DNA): TGCGCCAGCAGCCTTCAGACAGGACCCTTATATAATTCCCCCCTCCACTTT.

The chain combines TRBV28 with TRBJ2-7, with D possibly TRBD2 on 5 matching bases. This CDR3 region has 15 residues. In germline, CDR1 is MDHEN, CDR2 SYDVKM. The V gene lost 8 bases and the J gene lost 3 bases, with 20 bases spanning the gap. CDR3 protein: CASGRTRTSIYEQYF. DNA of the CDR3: TGTGCCAGCGGTAGAACTAGGACCTCGATCTACGAGCAGTACTTC.

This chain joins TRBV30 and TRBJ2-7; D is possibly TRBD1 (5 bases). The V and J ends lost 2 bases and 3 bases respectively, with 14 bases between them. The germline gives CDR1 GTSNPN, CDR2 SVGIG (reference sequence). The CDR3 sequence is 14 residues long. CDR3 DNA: TGTGCCTGGAGTTTAGTCCTCCAGGGCTACGAGCAGTACTTC. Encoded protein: CAWSLVLQGYEQYF.

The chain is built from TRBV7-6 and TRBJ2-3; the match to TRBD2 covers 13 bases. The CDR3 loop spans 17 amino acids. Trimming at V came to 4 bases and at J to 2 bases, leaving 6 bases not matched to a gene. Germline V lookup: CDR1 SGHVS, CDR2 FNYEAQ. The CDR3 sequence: CASSSPGLAGITDTQYF. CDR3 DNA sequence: TGTGCCAGCAGCTCACCGGGACTAGCGGGAATCACAGATACGCAGTATTTT.

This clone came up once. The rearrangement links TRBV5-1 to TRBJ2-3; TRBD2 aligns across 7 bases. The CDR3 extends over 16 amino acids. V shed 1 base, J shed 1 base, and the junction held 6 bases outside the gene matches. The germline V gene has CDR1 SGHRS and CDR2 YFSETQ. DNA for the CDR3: TGCGCCAGCAGCTTGAGGCCGAGCGGGGGCACAGATACGCAGTATTTT. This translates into CASSLRPSGGTDTQYF.

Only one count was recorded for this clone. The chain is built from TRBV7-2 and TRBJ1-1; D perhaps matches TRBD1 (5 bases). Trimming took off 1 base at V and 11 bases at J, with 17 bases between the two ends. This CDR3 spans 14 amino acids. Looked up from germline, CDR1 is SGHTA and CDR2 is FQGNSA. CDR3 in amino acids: CASSLGVWGVDAFF. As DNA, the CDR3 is TGTGCCAGCAGCTTAGGCGTGTGGGGCGTGGACGCTTTCTTT.

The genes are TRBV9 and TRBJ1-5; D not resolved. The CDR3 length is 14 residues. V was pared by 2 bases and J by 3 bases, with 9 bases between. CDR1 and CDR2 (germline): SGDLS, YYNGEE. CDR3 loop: CASSVRVINQPQHF. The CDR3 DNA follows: TGTGCCAGCAGCGTGCGGGTTATCAATCAGCCCCAGCATTTT. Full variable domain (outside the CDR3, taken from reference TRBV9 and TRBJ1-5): DSGVTQTPKHLITATGQRVTLRCSPRSGDLSVYWYQQSLDQGLQFLIQYYNGEERAKGNILERFSAQQFPDLHSELNLSSLELGDSALYFCASSVRVINQPQHFGDGTRLSIL.

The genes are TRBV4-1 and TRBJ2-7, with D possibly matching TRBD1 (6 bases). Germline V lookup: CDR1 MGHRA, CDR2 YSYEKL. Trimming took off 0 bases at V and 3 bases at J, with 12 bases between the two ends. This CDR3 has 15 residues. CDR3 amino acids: CASSQEEQGDYEQYF. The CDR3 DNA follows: TGCGCCAGCAGCCAAGAGGAACAGGGTGACTACGAGCAGTACTTC.

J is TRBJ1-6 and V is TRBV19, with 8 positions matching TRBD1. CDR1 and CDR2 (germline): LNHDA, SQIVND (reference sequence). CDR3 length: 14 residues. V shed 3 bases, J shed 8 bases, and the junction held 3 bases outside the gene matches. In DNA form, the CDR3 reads TGTGCCAGTAGTATGGAACAGGGGGATTCACCCCTCCACTTT. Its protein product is CASSMEQGDSPLHF.

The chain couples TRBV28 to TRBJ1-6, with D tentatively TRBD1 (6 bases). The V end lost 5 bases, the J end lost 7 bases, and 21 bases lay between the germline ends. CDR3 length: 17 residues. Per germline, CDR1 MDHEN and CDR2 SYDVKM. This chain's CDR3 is CASSLHQPTGSNSPLHF. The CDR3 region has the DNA TGTGCCAGCAGTCTTCACCAACCGACAGGTTCGAATTCACCCCTCCACTTT.

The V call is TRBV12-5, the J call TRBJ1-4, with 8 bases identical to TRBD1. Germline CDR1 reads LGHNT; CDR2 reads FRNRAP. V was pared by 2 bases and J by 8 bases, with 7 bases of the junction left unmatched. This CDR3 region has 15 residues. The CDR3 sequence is CASGLWGTGGEKLFF. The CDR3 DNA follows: TGTGCTAGTGGTTTGTGGGGGACAGGAGGAGAAAAACTGTTTTTT.